This TCR beta chain stems from a study of blood T cell repertoires in COVID-19 (dated by TCRdb to about 2020). About the full investigation: Samples from collaborators originated in the United States, Italy and Spain and spanned both the acute and convalescent phases of COVID-19. Deeply sampled blood TCRbeta repertoires from subjects exposed to, actively infected with, or recovered from COVID-19 were included in the dataset. Samples were obtained from the ongoing ImmuneRACE study (first 160 participants) and from about 1,300 subjects provided by 6 global collaborators. The repertoires were made available in a free public database intended to serve as a resource for research on the immune response to SARS-CoV-2. The material from the prospective study consisted of cDNA or gDNA derived from T cells, B-cell-depleted T cells, or PBMCs. The sample metadata nearly always contained a de-identified subject ID, COVID-19 status, age in years and sex. Where HLA class I and class II types were available, the types were taken from metadata supplied by the sample provider, not from assay-based typing. Overall results and qualifications from the work: The quantity of clinical and demographic metadata differed by source and by participant and was supplied without curation.

The collaborating institutions used their own protocols to collect whole blood in K2EDTA tubes. Collaborator samples were shipped for TCRbeta analysis as frozen whole blood, isolated PBMCs, or DNA extracted from either sample type. A note on this clone: Its antigen specificity is not known. Base qualities are missing; no much larger clone stands one base away.

V is pared back by 5 bases and J by 5 bases, with 11 bases lying between the germline termini. From the cysteine up to the phenylalanine, the CDR3 has a length of 13 residues. Left in the record is the CDR3 DNA by itself, 39 bases read in frame from the first base. The germline V gene (reference sequence) provides CDR1 LNHDA and CDR2 SQIVND. The immunoSEQ Assay, a bias-controlled multiplex PCR, was used to amplify TCRbeta CDR3 regions from genomic DNA. Turning to the authors' computational methods: The number of nucleated cells in each sample was estimated from the amplification of reference gene primers within the assay. Sequence reads were collapsed and filtered to measure the absolute abundance of every unique TCRbeta CDR3 rearrangement. For each sample, productive Simpson clonality was calculated as the square root of Simpson's diversity index over productive rearrangements. TCRdb retrieved this table from immuneACCESS and kept in-frame rearrangements only. Not all clones are present; in checked studies, unresolved V genes account for under half, and no reason is known for the remainder. D and trimming come from the DNA, and the V and J calls and clone size come from that table. A total of 200,000 to 300,000 clones appear in this sample, just under 85% of them only once. About 8.9% of the sample rests with the top ten.

The rearranged chain carries TRBV19 and TRBJ2-3, and TRBD2 may be the D gene, going by 6 matching bases. The clonotype was recovered from a man older than 75 with acute or convalescent COVID-19. The sample taken for sequencing was peripheral blood. The DNA is as follows: TGTGCCAGTAGTCCGGGACTCCGAGATACGCAGTATTTT. Translated, it reads CASSPGLRDTQYF.